These 5 T cell receptor beta chains were all obtained from the same sample, sequenced in a study of blood T cell repertoires in COVID-19. Generated by immunoSEQ multiplex PCR, the TCRdb table keeps only in-frame clones and is missing some. The table shows about 210,000 clones, with approximately 88% occurring only once. Input material: PBMCs or T cells enriched from blood (not recorded which). The receptors come from a woman between 35 and 50 years old with acute COVID-19.

V and J are TRBV5-5 and TRBJ2-7; TRBD1 agrees at 9 bases. CDR3 length equals 17 residues. Germline V lookup: CDR1 SGHKS, CDR2 YYEKEE (reference sequence). With 7 bases clipped from V and 2 bases from J, the junction kept 16 bases outside the gene matches. The DNA of the CDR3 is TGTGCCAGCCGCCGTTTGGGACAGGGAATTGGCCCCTACGAGCAGTACTTC. This sequence encodes CASRRLGQGIGPYEQYF. The complete variable domain, with remaining parts taken from reference TRBV5-5 and TRBJ2-7, reads DAGVTQSPTHLIKTRGQQVTLRCSPISGHKSVSWYQQVLGQGPQFIFQYYEKEERGRGNFPDRFSARQFPNYSSELNVNALLLGDSALYLCASRRLGQGIGPYEQYFGPGTRLTVT.

The count of this clone is one. This chain joins TRBV6-5 and TRBJ1-2; D not certain. CDR3 size: 14 residues. The V end lost 0 bases, the J end lost 6 bases, and 11 bases lay between the germline ends. The V gene's germline CDR1 is MNHEY and CDR2 SVGAGI. CDR3 bases: TGTGCCAGCAGTTACTCGGAGGGCGCTAATGGCTACACCTTC. It specifies CASSYSEGANGYTF.

In this sample, this clone turned up once. At the DNA level, this CDR3 is encoded by other sequences in the same sample as well. The rearrangement joins TRBV5-6 to TRBJ2-7; 10 bases align to TRBD1. The CDR3 length is 14 residues. The V gene end was trimmed by 4 bases and the J gene end by 2 bases; junction bases not matched to a gene: 3. Germline V gene sequence: CDR1 SGHDT, CDR2 YYEEEE. The CDR3 nucleotides read TGTGCCAGCAGCCCCGGGACAGGGGCCTACGAGCAGTACTTC. This gives the protein CASSPGTGAYEQYF.

The genes are TRBV2 and TRBJ2-5; tentative D call: TRBD1 (7 bases). The CDR3 consists of 15 residues. Between the trimmed V and J ends, which lost 4 bases and 4 bases, there was a span of 16 bases. Germline loops: CDR1 SNHLY, CDR2 FYNNEI. CDR3 bases: TGTGCCAGCAGTGTGGCTGGAGGGGGCACAGAGACCCAGTACTTC. As protein: CASSVAGGGTETQYF.

The V gene is TRBV12-5, the J gene TRBJ1-3; D gene unclear. CDR3 length equals 18 residues. Trimming removed 0 bases from V and 0 bases from J, with 15 bases in between. Germline values: CDR1 LGHNT, CDR2 FRNRAP. The CDR3 nucleotides are TGTGCTAGTGGTTTGGTACGTTCCACGGGGAGCTCTGGAAACACCATATATTTT. This codes for CASGLVRSTGSSGNTIYF.